Shown below are 9 T cell receptor beta chains from a single sample sequenced in a study of blood T cell repertoires in COVID-19. TCRdb's table, derived via immunoSEQ multiplex PCR, lists solely in-frame clones and lacks some. Of 250,000 or so clones detected, roughly 87% appear once; the ten largest clones hold around 2.6%. Sequences were obtained from PBMCs or T cells enriched from blood (not recorded which). The receptors were gathered from a woman in her 30s with acute COVID-19.

The CDR3 protein is CASSLGGFNEKLFF. Written as DNA, the CDR3 is TGTGCCAGCAGCTTAGGGGGCTTTAATGAAAAACTGTTTTTT. The chain is built from TRBV7-2 and TRBJ1-4, with D possibly being TRBD1 (5 bases). CDR3 size: 14 residues. Trimming left V 1 base short and J 4 bases short, with 7 bases between. Per the germline V gene, CDR1 is SGHTA and CDR2 is FQGNSA.

J is TRBJ2-7 and V is TRBV4-3; TRBD2 might be the D (5 bases). Trimming pared 0 bases from V and 3 bases from J, leaving 12 bases between. The CDR3 length is 15 residues. Germline CDR1 and CDR2: LGHNA and YSLEER. CDR3 sequence reads: CASSQDGGANYEQYF. CDR3 sequence (DNA): TGCGCCAGCAGCCAAGATGGAGGCGCCAACTACGAGCAGTACTTC.

The chain carries TRBV14 and TRBJ2-6, with unresolved D. The CDR3 is 14 amino acids. The germline V gene has CDR1 SGHDN and CDR2 FVKESK. V lost 4 bases and J 1 base, leaving 5 bases between the germline ends. CDR3 in amino acids: CASSLNSGANVLTF. As DNA, the CDR3 is TGTGCCAGCAGCCTTAATTCTGGGGCCAACGTCCTGACTTTC.

This chain uses TRBV7-8 with TRBJ2-3; D might be TRBD1 (5 bases). CDR3 size: 16 residues. Germline CDR1 SGHVS, CDR2 FQNEAQ. V was pared by 3 bases and J by 3 bases, with 16 bases between. Here the CDR3 reads CASSLAGRVRTDTQYF. In DNA form, the CDR3 reads TGTGCCAGCAGCTTGGCCGGCAGGGTTAGGACAGATACGCAGTATTTT.

The chain combines TRBV23-1 with TRBJ1-5; D may be TRBD1 (6 bases). TRBV23-1 qualifies as an ORF whose function is uncertain. Trimming shortened V by 10 bases and J by 0 bases, and 10 bases separated the two germline ends. CDR3 length: 13 amino acids. DNA of the CDR3: TGCGCCATACAACAGGGTAGCAATCAGCCCCAGCATTTT. Its translation: CAIQQGSNQPQHF.

This clone was detected only once. The junction does not match germline at one end; this may be a read error. This chain joins TRBV12-5 and TRBJ2-5; possible D gene TRBD1, 6 bases. The CDR3 contains 12 residues. Germline CDR1 reads LGHNT; CDR2 reads FRNRAP. The CDR3 region is CPPGHRGETQYF. The DNA of the CDR3 is TGCCCTCCGGGACATCGAGGGGAGACCCAGTACTTC.

This chain joins TRBV21-1 and TRBJ1-6; the table's D call, TRBD1, was not checked against the DNA. TRBV21-1 is an annotated pseudogene. This CDR3 region has 13 residues. The DNA for the CDR3 is TGTGCCAGCAGCATCCCCCATCCTTCACCCCTCCACTTT. It codes for CASSIPHPSPLHF.

The chain is built from TRBV2 and TRBJ1-2; TRBD1 is a possible D gene (6 bases). Deletions cut 8 bases from V and 2 bases from J, with 12 bases between. Germline values: CDR1 SNHLY, CDR2 FYNNEI. The CDR3 is 13 amino acids. CDR3 protein: CASQGQGNYGYTF. The CDR3 DNA reads TGTGCCAGCCAGGGCCAGGGGAACTATGGCTACACCTTC.

The genes are TRBV30 and TRBJ2-2; the D gene is possibly TRBD2 (5 bases). Trimming took off 4 bases at V and 6 bases at J, with 18 bases between the two ends. The CDR3 is 15 amino acids. CDR1 GTSNPN and CDR2 SVGIG come from the germline V gene (reference sequence). The CDR3: CAWTTGIFSAGELFF. The CDR3 coding sequence is TGTGCCTGGACAACGGGGATTTTCTCGGCCGGGGAGCTGTTTTTT.